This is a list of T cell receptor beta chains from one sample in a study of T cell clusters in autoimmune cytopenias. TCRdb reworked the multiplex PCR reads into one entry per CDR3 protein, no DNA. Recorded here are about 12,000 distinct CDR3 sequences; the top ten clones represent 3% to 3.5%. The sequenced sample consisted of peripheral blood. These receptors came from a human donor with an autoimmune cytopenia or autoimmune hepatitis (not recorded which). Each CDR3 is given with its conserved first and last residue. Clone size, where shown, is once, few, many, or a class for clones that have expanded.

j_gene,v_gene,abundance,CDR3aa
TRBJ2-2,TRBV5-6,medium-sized,CASSLGSGDTGELFF
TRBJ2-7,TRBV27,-,CASRQTGQWDEQYF
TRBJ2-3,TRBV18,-,CASSPGIQADTQYF
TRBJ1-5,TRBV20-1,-,CSATTGSGQPQHF
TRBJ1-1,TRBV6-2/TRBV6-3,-,CASTDFNRAEAFF
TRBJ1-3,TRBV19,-,CASTPGGRQAGNTIYF
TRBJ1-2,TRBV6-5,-,CASNAAGTNFVGYTF
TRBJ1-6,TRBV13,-,CASSSRTGNSPLHF
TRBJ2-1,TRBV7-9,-,CASSQEPGPKQFF
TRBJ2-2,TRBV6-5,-,CASRAQGQTNTGELFF
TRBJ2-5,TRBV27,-,CASSPRDIQETQYF
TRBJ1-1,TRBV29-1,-,CSVAGSPYTEAFF
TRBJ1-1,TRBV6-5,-,CASSYSPHTEAFF
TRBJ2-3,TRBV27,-,CASSLSPLAGGSTDTQYF
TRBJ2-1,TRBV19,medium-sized,CASQGLAGVNEQFF
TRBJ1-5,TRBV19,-,CASSPGTANQPQHF
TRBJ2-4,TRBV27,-,CASSAMWGAKNIQYF